What follows are 31 T cell receptor beta chains derived from one specimen sequenced in a study of shared clonotypes between healthy human individuals. The method was immunoSEQ multiplex PCR; TCRdb's version includes in-frame clones alone and lacks a portion of them. The sample includes about 1 million clones, roughly 80% seen only once; the top ten take about 1.4%. The sequenced material came from memory CD4+ T cells sorted from blood. The subset was: CD45RA-negative fraction. Source of these receptors: a man younger than 35 in good health.

The J gene is TRBJ2-1, the V gene TRBV6-6; 9 bases match TRBD2. With V trimmed by 2 bases and J by 4 bases, 6 bases remained unmatched. CDR1 is MNHNY, CDR2 SVGAGI, per germline (reference sequence). This CDR3 region has 16 residues. This chain's CDR3 is CASSYPLAGTYNEQFF. DNA for the CDR3: TGTGCCAGCAGTTACCCACTAGCGGGTACTTACAATGAGCAGTTCTTC.

The chain couples TRBV7-2 to TRBJ2-7, with 7 bases fitting TRBD2. Trimming at V came to 5 bases and at J to 0 bases, leaving 7 bases not matched to a gene. The CDR3 runs 15 residues. Germline V gene lookup returns CDR1 SGHTA and CDR2 FQGNSA. CDR3 in DNA: TGTGCCAGCAGCCCGCGGCGGGAGAGCTCCTACGAGCAGTACTTC. It yields the protein CASSPRRESSYEQYF.

The chain employs TRBV4-3 and TRBJ1-2; 7 bases are a match to TRBD1. This CDR3 comprises 14 residues. Germline CDR1 reads LGHNA; CDR2 reads YSLEER. Trimming removed 4 bases from V and 5 bases from J; junction bases left unmatched: 7. CDR3: CASSRAGTAYGYTF. The CDR3 coding sequence is TGCGCCAGCAGCCGAGCTGGGACAGCATATGGCTACACCTTC.

As concerns this clone: Other DNA sequences from this sample encode an identical CDR3 as well. V usage is TRBV5-4 and J usage is TRBJ1-2; tentatively, D is TRBD1 (5 bases). The CDR3 runs to 12 residues. V lost 4 bases and J lost 4, with 8 bases in between. The germline CDR1 and CDR2 sequences are SGHNT and YYREEE (reference sequence). CDR3 DNA sequence: TGTGCCAGCAGCGCGGGGGTCTATGGCTACACCTTC. It is translated as CASSAGVYGYTF.

The V gene is TRBV19, the J gene TRBJ2-1, with D uncertain. This CDR3 has 11 amino acids. Trimming cost V 7 bases and J 4 bases, with 5 bases left between them. Looked up from germline, CDR1 is LNHDA and CDR2 is SQIVND (reference sequence). CDR3 in DNA: TGTGCCAGTAACGCTTACAATGAGCAGTTCTTC. Translating it yields CASNAYNEQFF.

The J gene is TRBJ1-2, the V gene TRBV5-1; TRBD1 is a possible D gene (5 bases). Trimming took off 4 bases at V and 2 bases at J, with 18 bases between the two ends. The CDR3 loop spans 16 amino acids. CDR1 is SGHRS and CDR2 is YFSETQ in the germline V gene. The CDR3 reads CASSPRERGTNYGYTF. The CDR3 DNA follows: TGCGCCAGCAGCCCCCGAGAAAGGGGCACCAACTATGGCTACACCTTC. Full variable domain (remainder filled in from reference TRBV5-1 and TRBJ1-2): KAGVTQTPRYLIKTRGQQVTLSCSPISGHRSVSWYQQTPGQGLQFLFEYFSETQRNKGNFPGRFSGRQFSNSRSEMNVSTLELGDSALYLCASSPRERGTNYGYTFGSGTRLTVV.

This rearrangement joins TRBV5-1 to TRBJ1-1, with TRBD1 matching 7 bases. V was clipped by 2 bases and J by 4 bases; unmatched bases: 2. This CDR3 spans 13 amino acids. Germline assignment: CDR1 SGHRS and CDR2 YFSETQ. The CDR3 is CASSFRQGTEAFF. The DNA for the CDR3 is TGCGCCAGCAGCTTTAGACAGGGCACTGAAGCTTTCTTT.

This clone was found many times. The chain combines TRBV9 with TRBJ2-1; 11 bases are shared with TRBD2. The V gene's germline CDR1 is SGDLS and CDR2 YYNGEE. The CDR3 extends over 17 amino acids. With V trimmed by 2 bases and J by 1 base, 5 bases remained unmatched. Here the CDR3 reads CASSVSLAGGSYNEQFF. The CDR3 DNA is TGTGCCAGCAGCGTGAGCTTAGCGGGAGGGTCCTACAATGAGCAGTTCTTC.

V is TRBV5-1 and J is TRBJ2-4, with a possible D match to TRBD1 (6 bases). Trimming took 3 bases from V and 7 from J, leaving 14 bases between them. Germline loops: CDR1 SGHRS, CDR2 YFSETQ. The CDR3 covers 14 residues. The CDR3 here is CASSSTGSVNIQYF. CDR3 nucleotides: TGCGCCAGCAGCTCGACAGGTTCAGTCAACATTCAGTACTTC.

V usage is TRBV10-3 and J usage is TRBJ2-7; D is uncertain. Germline assignment: CDR1 ENHRY and CDR2 SYGVKD. The CDR3 sequence is 15 residues long. The germline V and J ends were trimmed by 5 bases and 4 bases, with 18 bases remaining between them. The CDR3 sequence: CAISLDGLLDYEQYF. CDR3 nucleotides: TGTGCCATCAGTCTCGACGGATTACTTGATTACGAGCAGTACTTC.

Concerning this clone: Different DNA sequences within this sample yield the same CDR3. The chain uses TRBV30 and TRBJ2-2, with TRBD2 matching 10 bases. The CDR3 extends over 14 amino acids. The J segment lost 5 bases and the V segment lost 3 bases, leaving 3 bases of the junction unmatched. Germline-derived CDR1 and CDR2 are GTSNPN and SVGIG (reference sequence). Written as DNA, the CDR3 is TGTGCCTGGAGCCCGGGACTAGCGACCGGGGAGCTGTTTTTT. Translating gives CAWSPGLATGELFF.

This clone was counted a few times. The CDR3 sequence: CASSRRGTTPEGNTIYF. The CDR3 DNA is TGTGCCAGCTCACGTAGGGGGACTACCCCGGAGGGAAACACCATATATTTT. The chain couples TRBV18 to TRBJ1-3; TRBD1 is a possible D gene (6 bases). The CDR3 contains 17 residues. Looked up from germline, CDR1 is KGHSH and CDR2 is LQKENI. V was clipped by 4 bases and J by 4 bases, with 20 bases between them.

The chain couples TRBV27 to TRBJ2-1; D is undetermined. With 2 bases removed from V and 0 bases from J, the gap between germline ends came to 8 bases. Germline values: CDR1 MNHEY, CDR2 SMNVEV (reference sequence). The CDR3 has 15 amino acids. The DNA of the CDR3 is TGTGCCAGCAGTTTAGCCATTTCCTCCTACAATGAGCAGTTCTTC. Its translation: CASSLAISSYNEQFF.

This clone was found a few times. The gene calls are TRBV12-5 and TRBJ2-5, with 12 bases lining up with TRBD1. The CDR3 is made up of 16 amino acids. The germline CDR1 and CDR2 sequences are LGHNT and FRNRAP. The V and J ends lost 5 bases and 4 bases, in that order; junction bases with no gene match: 8. Written as DNA, the CDR3 is TGTGCTAGTGGTCCGGGACAGGGGGCTGGGGCAGAGACCCAGTACTTC. This codes for CASGPGQGAGAETQYF.

The J gene is TRBJ2-3, the V gene TRBV6-1; D gene unclear. The CDR3 has 15 residues. V was pared by 1 base and J by 0 bases, with 8 bases between. Germline lookup yields CDR1 MNHNS and CDR2 SASEGT. The CDR3 protein is CASSEGFSSTDTQYF. CDR3 nucleotides: TGTGCCAGCAGTGAAGGTTTCTCTAGCACAGATACGCAGTATTTT.

The table lists this clone with a few counts. J is TRBJ1-5 and V is TRBV30; no reliable D call. This CDR3 contains 12 residues. The V end was cut by 1 base, the J end by 9 bases, with 10 bases between. Germline loops: CDR1 GTSNPN, CDR2 SVGIG (reference sequence). CDR3 sequence reads: CAWSEGGRPQHF. The CDR3 DNA reads TGTGCCTGGAGTGAGGGTGGGCGGCCCCAGCATTTT.

The chain recombines TRBV6-6 with TRBJ1-2; TRBD1 agrees at 7 bases. The CDR3 is made up of 14 amino acids. The J segment lost 2 bases and the V segment lost 6 bases, leaving 6 bases of the junction unmatched. Looked up from germline, CDR1 is MNHNY and CDR2 is SVGAGI (reference sequence). The CDR3 DNA sequence: TGTGCCAGCAGCCCTGCGACAGGGAACTATGGCTACACCTTC. As protein: CASSPATGNYGYTF.

The chain joins TRBV7-2 to TRBJ2-3, with 11 bases that match TRBD2. The germline V gene has CDR1 SGHTA and CDR2 FQGNSA. With 3 bases clipped from V and 2 bases from J, the junction kept 4 bases outside the gene matches. The CDR3 has 16 residues. CDR3 amino acids: CASSLGTSGYTDTQYF. CDR3 bases: TGTGCCAGCAGCTTGGGGACTAGCGGATACACAGATACGCAGTATTTT.

J is TRBJ2-5 and V is TRBV2, with D unclear. CDR3 length: 11 residues. Germline V gene sequence: CDR1 SNHLY, CDR2 FYNNEI. V shed 7 bases and J shed 4 bases, with 7 bases lying between them. DNA for the CDR3: TGTGCCAGCACGAAGGGAGAGACCCAGTACTTC. This sequence encodes CASTKGETQYF.

J is TRBJ1-2 and V is TRBV19; a possible D gene is TRBD1 (5 bases). Germline-derived CDR1 and CDR2 are LNHDA and SQIVND (reference sequence). The CDR3 length is 12 residues. V lost 6 bases to trimming and J lost 5 bases, with 10 bases between them. The CDR3 protein is CASREGSYGYTF. CDR3 nucleotide sequence: TGTGCCAGTAGGGAGGGGAGTTATGGCTACACCTTC.

The rearrangement uses TRBV29-1 and TRBJ2-1, with D unclear. V dropped 4 bases and J dropped 12 bases, with 10 bases sitting between them. CDR3 length equals 10 residues. Germline assignment: CDR1 SQVTM and CDR2 ANQGSEA. The CDR3 DNA reads as TGCAGCGTTGGTGCTGCCGGGCAGTTCTTC. This gives the protein CSVGAAGQFF.

A few counts support this clone. This CDR3 is also generated by other DNA sequences in the sample. The V call is TRBV30, the J call TRBJ1-2; no firm D call. The CDR3 covers 14 residues. Per germline, CDR1 GTSNPN and CDR2 SVGIG (reference sequence). The germline V and J ends were trimmed by 0 bases and 1 base, with 9 bases remaining between them. CDR3 bases: TGTGCCTGGAGTGTAGGAGGCAATAACTATGGCTACACCTTC. Translating gives CAWSVGGNNYGYTF. The full variable domain, with the rest looked up from reference TRBV30 and TRBJ1-2, is SQTIHQWPATLVQPVGSPLSLECTVEGTSNPNLYWYRQAAGRGLQLLFYSVGIGQISSEVPQNLSASRPQDRQFILSSKKLLLSDSGFYLCAWSVGGNNYGYTFGSGTRLTVV.

This sequence joins TRBV7-8 and TRBJ1-2; D is uncertain. Germline loops: CDR1 SGHVS, CDR2 FQNEAQ. The CDR3 length is 15 residues. V lost 1 base and J lost 5, with 14 bases in between. The CDR3 region is CASSLDFGGGYGYTF. In nucleotides, the CDR3 is TGTGCCAGCAGCTTAGATTTCGGTGGTGGGTATGGCTACACCTTC.

This clone was seen ten or more times. V gene TRBV30 combines with J gene TRBJ2-3; 9 bases align to TRBD2. Trimming took 4 bases from V and 1 from J; bases not matched to a gene: 3. Germline values: CDR1 GTSNPN, CDR2 SVGIG (reference sequence). The CDR3 is 14 residues long. For the CDR3, the DNA is TGTGCCTGGACTAGCGGGGCTGGCACAGATACGCAGTATTTT. Translated, it gives CAWTSGAGTDTQYF. Variable domain in full (rest from reference TRBV30 and TRBJ2-3): SQTIHQWPATLVQPVGSPLSLECTVEGTSNPNLYWYRQAAGRGLQLLFYSVGIGQISSEVPQNLSASRPQDRQFILSSKKLLLSDSGFYLCAWTSGAGTDTQYFGPGTRLTVL.

The V and J genes are TRBV21-1 and TRBJ2-2. TRBV21-1 is labeled a pseudogene. The CDR3 has 15 residues. CDR3 nucleotides: TGTGCCAGCAGCACAGTGGGATCGTCCCCCGGGGAGCTGTTTTTT. Translated, it gives CASSTVGSSPGELFF.

With regard to this clone: Within the sample, other DNA sequences also encode this same CDR3. The rearrangement links TRBV7-2 to TRBJ2-2; 13 bases agree with TRBD2. The trim removed 0 bases at V and 5 bases at J, leaving 0 bases unmatched. The germline CDR1 and CDR2 sequences are SGHTA and FQGNSA. The CDR3 sequence is 16 residues long. The CDR3 loop is CASSLALAGGTGELFF. The CDR3 nucleotides are TGTGCCAGCAGCTTAGCACTAGCGGGAGGGACCGGGGAGCTGTTTTTT.

The rearrangement uses TRBV6-1 and TRBJ1-4; perhaps TRBD1 as D (5 bases). The CDR3 sequence is 17 residues long. The V end was cut by 3 bases, the J end by 4 bases, with 18 bases between. Germline CDR1 is MNHNS and CDR2 is SASEGT. The CDR3, as DNA: TGTGCCAGCAGTGATCGACAGTCTAATGGCTTTAATGAAAAACTGTTTTTT. Encoded protein: CASSDRQSNGFNEKLFF.

This chain links TRBV6-5 with TRBJ1-2; the D is unclear. Germline V CDR1 and CDR2: MNHEY, SVGAGI. Trimming cost V 4 bases and J 1 base, with 10 bases left between them. The CDR3 spans 14 residues. Here the CDR3 DNA reads TGTGCCAGCAGTTTTGACCGCAGTAACTATGGCTACACCTTC. It specifies CASSFDRSNYGYTF.

The chain employs TRBV28 and TRBJ2-7, with 8 bases aligning to TRBD1. Per germline, CDR1 MDHEN and CDR2 SYDVKM. The V gene end was trimmed by 9 bases and the J gene end by 3 bases; junction bases not matched to a gene: 10. The CDR3 has 14 residues. This chain's CDR3 is CASKLGTGHYEQYF. CDR3 nucleotide sequence: TGTGCCAGTAAGCTCGGGACAGGCCACTACGAGCAGTACTTC.

This clone was seen a single time. The chain combines TRBV2 with TRBJ2-3; 8 positions match TRBD1. The length of the CDR3 is 15 residues. Germline-derived CDR1 and CDR2 are SNHLY and FYNNEI. Germline trimming cut 6 bases from V and 1 base from J; bases unmatched to any gene: 6. The chain's CDR3 is CASRLTGAGTDTQYF. The DNA of the CDR3 is TGTGCCAGCAGATTGACAGGGGCGGGCACAGATACGCAGTATTTT.

This rearrangement joins TRBV6-1 to TRBJ1-4; 7 bases map to TRBD1. CDR1 is MNHNS, CDR2 SASEGT, per germline. This CDR3 is built from 15 residues. V shed 1 base and J 7 bases; nucleotides not matched to a gene: 6. The DNA of the CDR3 is TGTGCCAGCAGTGAAGTGACAGGGCCACTTGAAAAACTGTTTTTT. Translating it yields CASSEVTGPLEKLFF.